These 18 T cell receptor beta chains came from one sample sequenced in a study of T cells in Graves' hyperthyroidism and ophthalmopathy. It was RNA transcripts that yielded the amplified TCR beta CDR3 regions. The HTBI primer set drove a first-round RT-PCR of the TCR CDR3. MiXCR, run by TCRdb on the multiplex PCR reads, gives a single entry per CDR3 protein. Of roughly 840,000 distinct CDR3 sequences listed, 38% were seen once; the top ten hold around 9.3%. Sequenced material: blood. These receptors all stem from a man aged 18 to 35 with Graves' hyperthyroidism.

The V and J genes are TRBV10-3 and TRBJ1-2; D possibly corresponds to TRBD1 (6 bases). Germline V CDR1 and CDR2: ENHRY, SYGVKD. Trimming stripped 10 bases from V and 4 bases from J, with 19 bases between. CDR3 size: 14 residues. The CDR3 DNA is TGTGCCACTAACAGGGCGACAGCTTCCTATGGCTACACCTTC. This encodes CATNRATASYGYTF.

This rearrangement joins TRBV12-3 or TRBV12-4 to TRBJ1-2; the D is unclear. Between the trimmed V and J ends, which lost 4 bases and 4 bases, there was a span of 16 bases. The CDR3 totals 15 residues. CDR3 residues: CASSSIGLGGYGYTF. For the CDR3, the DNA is TGTGCCAGCAGTTCGATAGGACTAGGAGGCTATGGCTACACCTTC.

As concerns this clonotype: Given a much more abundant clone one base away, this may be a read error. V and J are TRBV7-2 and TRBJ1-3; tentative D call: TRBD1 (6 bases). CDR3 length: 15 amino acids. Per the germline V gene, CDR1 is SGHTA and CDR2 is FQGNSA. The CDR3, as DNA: TGTGCCATCAGCTCGGACAGAATCTCTGGAAACACCATATATTTT. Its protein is CAISSDRISGNTIYF. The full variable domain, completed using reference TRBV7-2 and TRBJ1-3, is GAGVSQSPSNKVTEKGKDVELRCDPISGHTALYWYRQSLGQGLEFLIYFQGNSAPDKSGLPSDRFSAERTGGSVSTLTIQRTQQEDSAVYLCAISSDRISGNTIYFGEGSWLTVV.

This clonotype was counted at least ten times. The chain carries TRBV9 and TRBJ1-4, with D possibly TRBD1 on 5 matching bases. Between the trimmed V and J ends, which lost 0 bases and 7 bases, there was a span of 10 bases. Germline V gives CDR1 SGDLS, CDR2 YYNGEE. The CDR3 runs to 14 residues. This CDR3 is CASSVAQGGEKLFF. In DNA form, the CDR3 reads TGTGCCAGCAGCGTAGCCCAGGGAGGTGAAAAACTGTTTTTT. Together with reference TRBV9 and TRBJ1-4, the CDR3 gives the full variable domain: DSGVTQTPKHLITATGQRVTLRCSPRSGDLSVYWYQQSLDQGLQFLIQYYNGEERAKGNILERFSAQQFPDLHSELNLSSLELGDSALYFCASSVAQGGEKLFFGSGTQLSVL.

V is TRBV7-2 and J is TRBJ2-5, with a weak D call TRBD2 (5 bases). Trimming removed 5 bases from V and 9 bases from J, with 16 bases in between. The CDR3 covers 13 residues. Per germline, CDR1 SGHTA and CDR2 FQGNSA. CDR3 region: CASSPPGEQPQYF. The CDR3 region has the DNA TGTGCCAGCAGCCCCCCCGGGGAACAGCCCCAGTACTTC. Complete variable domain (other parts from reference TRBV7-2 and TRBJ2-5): GAGVSQSPSNKVTEKGKDVELRCDPISGHTALYWYRQSLGQGLEFLIYFQGNSAPDKSGLPSDRFSAERTGGSVSTLTIQRTQQEDSAVYLCASSPPGEQPQYFGPGTRLLVL.

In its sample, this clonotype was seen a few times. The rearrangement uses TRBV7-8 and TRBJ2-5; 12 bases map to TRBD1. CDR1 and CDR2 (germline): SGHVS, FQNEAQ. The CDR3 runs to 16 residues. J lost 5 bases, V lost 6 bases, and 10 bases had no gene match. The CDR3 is CASSYGGQGARETQYF. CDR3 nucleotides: TGTGCCAGCAGTTACGGGGGACAGGGGGCTCGGGAGACCCAGTACTTC.

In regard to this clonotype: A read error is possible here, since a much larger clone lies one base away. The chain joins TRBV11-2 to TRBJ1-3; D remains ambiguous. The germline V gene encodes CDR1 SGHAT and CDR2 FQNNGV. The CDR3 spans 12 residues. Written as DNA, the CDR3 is TGTGCCAGCAGCAGAGATGGAGACACCGTATATTTT. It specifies CASSRDGDTVYF. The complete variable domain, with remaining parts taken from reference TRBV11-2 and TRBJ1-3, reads EAGVAQSPRYKIIEKRQSVAFWCNPISGHATLYWYQQILGQGPKLLIQFQNNGVVDDSQLPKDRFSAERLKGVDSTLKIQPAKLEDSAVYLCASSRDGDTVYFGEGSWLTVV.

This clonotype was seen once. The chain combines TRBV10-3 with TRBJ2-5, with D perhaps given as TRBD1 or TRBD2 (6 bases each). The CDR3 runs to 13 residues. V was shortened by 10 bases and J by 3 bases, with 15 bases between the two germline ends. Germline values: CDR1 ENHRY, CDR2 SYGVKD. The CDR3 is CATGGGAEETQYF. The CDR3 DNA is TGTGCCACCGGGGGCGGGGCAGAAGAGACCCAGTACTTC.

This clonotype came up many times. The CDR3 is CASSLQDGTPQHF. In DNA form, the CDR3 reads TGTGCCAGCAGTTTACAGGATGGTACGCCCCAGCATTTT. The V and J genes are TRBV12-3 or TRBV12-4 and TRBJ1-5; D uncertain. The CDR3 has 13 residues. The V end lost 2 bases, the J end lost 9 bases, and 11 bases lay between the germline ends.

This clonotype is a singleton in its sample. The DNA for the CDR3 is TGCAGCTCAGGAGTTACTGAAGCTTTCTTT. This translates into CSSGVTEAFF. The V gene is TRBV29-1, the J gene TRBJ1-1; D gene unclear. CDR1 and CDR2 (germline): SQVTM, ANQGSEA. The CDR3 contains 10 residues. Trimming took 8 bases from V and 5 from J, leaving 9 bases between them.

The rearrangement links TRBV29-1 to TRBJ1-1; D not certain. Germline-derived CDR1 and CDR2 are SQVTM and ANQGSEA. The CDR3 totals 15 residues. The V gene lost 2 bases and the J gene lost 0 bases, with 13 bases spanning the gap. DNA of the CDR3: TGCAGCGTTGAATGGCACACAAACCTGAACACTGAAGCTTTCTTT. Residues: CSVEWHTNLNTEAFF.

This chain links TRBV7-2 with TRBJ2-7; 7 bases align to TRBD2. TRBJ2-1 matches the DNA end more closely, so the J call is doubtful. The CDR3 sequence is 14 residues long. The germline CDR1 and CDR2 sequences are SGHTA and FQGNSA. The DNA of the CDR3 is TGTGCCAGCAGCTCCTCCCTTAGCGGGTATGAGCAGTTCTTC. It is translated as CASSSSLSGYEQFF.

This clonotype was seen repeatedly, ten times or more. DNA of the CDR3: TGTGCCAGCAGTTCGGGTAGCACAGATACGCAGTATTTT. This encodes CASSSGSTDTQYF. V is TRBV25-1 and J is TRBJ2-3, with D uncertain. With 5 bases removed from V and 0 bases from J, the gap between germline ends came to 6 bases. CDR3 length equals 13 residues. CDR1 MGHDK and CDR2 SYGVNS come from the germline V gene.

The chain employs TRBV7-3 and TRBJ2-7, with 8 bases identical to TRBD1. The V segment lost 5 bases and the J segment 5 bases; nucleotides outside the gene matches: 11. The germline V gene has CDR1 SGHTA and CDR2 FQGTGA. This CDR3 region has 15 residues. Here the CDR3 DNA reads TGTGCCAGCAGCGCCGGACAGGGTCTAGGGGACGAGCAGTACTTC. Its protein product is CASSAGQGLGDEQYF.

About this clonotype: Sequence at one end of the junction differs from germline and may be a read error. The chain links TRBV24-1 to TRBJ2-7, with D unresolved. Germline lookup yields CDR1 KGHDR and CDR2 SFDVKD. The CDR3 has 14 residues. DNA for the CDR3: TGTGCCAGCAGTGCTTGGCTAGGGAACTACGAGCAGTACTTC. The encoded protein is CASSAWLGNYEQYF.

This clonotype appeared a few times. The CDR3: CSARDLDTGELFF. CDR3 sequence (DNA): TGCAGTGCTAGAGATCTCGACACCGGGGAGCTGTTTTTT. The chain recombines TRBV20-1 with TRBJ2-2; D is ambiguous. Looked up from germline, CDR1 is DFQATT and CDR2 is SNEGSKA (reference sequence). The V end was cut by 0 bases, the J end by 3 bases, with 5 bases between. This CDR3 has 13 residues.

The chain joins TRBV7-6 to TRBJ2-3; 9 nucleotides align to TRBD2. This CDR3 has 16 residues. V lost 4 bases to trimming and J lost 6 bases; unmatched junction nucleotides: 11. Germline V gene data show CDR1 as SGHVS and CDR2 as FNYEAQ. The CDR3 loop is CASSSGLAGARDTQYF. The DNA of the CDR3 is TGTGCCAGCAGCTCGGGACTAGCAGGAGCGAGGGATACGCAGTATTTT. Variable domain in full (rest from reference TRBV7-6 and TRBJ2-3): GAGVSQSPRYKVTKRGQDVALRCDPISGHVSLYWYRQALGQGPEFLTYFNYEAQQDKSGLPNDRFSAERPEGSISTLTIQRTEQRDSAMYRCASSSGLAGARDTQYFGPGTRLTVL.

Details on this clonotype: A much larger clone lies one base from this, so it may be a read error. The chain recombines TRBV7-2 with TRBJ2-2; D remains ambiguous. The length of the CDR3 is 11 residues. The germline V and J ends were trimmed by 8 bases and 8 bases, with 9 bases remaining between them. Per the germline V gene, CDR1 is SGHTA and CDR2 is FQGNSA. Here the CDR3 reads CASGPQGELFF. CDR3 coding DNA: TGTGCCAGCGGCCCTCAAGGGGAGCTGTTTTTT.